These 25 T cell receptor beta chains share one sample of origin, sequenced in a study of control samples from healthy donors and cancer patients. Clones were sequenced by immunoSEQ multiplex PCR, and TCRdb holds only the in-frame ones, with some missing. The sample consists of fewer than 85,000 clones, almost 95% of them appearing once. Sequenced sample: blood. The receptors shown here come from a woman aged 60 to 75 in good health.

The chain employs TRBV19 and TRBJ1-5; unclear D gene. Germline V gene lookup returns CDR1 LNHDA and CDR2 SQIVND (reference sequence). The CDR3 spans 14 residues. V was pared by 0 bases and J by 0 bases, with 3 bases between. The CDR3 coding sequence is TGTGCCAGTAGTATAGAGGGTAGCAATCAGCCCCAGCATTTT. Translating gives CASSIEGSNQPQHF.

Notes on this clone: The identical CDR3 is also encoded by other nucleotide sequences in the sample. This chain links TRBV15 with TRBJ1-3; possible D gene TRBD1, 5 bases. Germline V gene sequence: CDR1 LNHNV, CDR2 YYDKDF (reference sequence). V lost 5 bases and J lost 3, with 11 bases in between. This CDR3 spans 14 amino acids. CDR3 sequence (DNA): TGTGCCACCAGCCCGGGGGGAAGTGGAAACACCATATATTTT. Protein: CATSPGGSGNTIYF.

The chain carries TRBV6-5 and TRBJ1-3; maybe TRBD1 (5 bases). The germline V gene encodes CDR1 MNHEY and CDR2 SVGAGI. The CDR3 is 14 amino acids. The V end lost 7 bases, the J end lost 3 bases, and 13 bases lay between the germline ends. The CDR3 DNA sequence: TGTGCCAGCAAGAACCCGGGGGGTGGAAACACCATATATTTT. This gives the protein CASKNPGGGNTIYF.

The V and J genes are TRBV5-6 and TRBJ1-1; 7 bases fit TRBD1. J gave up 0 bases and V 4 bases, and 9 bases lay outside the gene matches. The CDR3 has 16 residues. From germline, CDR1 is SGHDT and CDR2 YYEEEE. The CDR3 loop reads CASSKETGKMNTEAFF. The DNA for the CDR3 is TGTGCCAGCAGCAAGGAGACAGGGAAGATGAACACTGAAGCTTTCTTT.

This sequence joins TRBV6-5 and TRBJ1-2, with TRBD1 identical over 7 bases. After removal of 0 bases from V and 1 base from J, the junction contained 2 bases not matched to a gene. The CDR3 has 15 residues. Germline V gene data show CDR1 as MNHEY and CDR2 as SVGAGI. In DNA, the CDR3 is TGTGCCAGCAGTTACTCAGCAGGGGGTAACTATGGCTACACCTTC. It encodes CASSYSAGGNYGYTF.

The rearrangement joins TRBV3-1 (or the pseudogene TRBV3-2) to TRBJ2-5; 8 bases line up with TRBD1. CDR3 length equals 14 residues. V shed 4 bases, J shed 7 bases, and the junction held 8 bases outside the gene matches. The germline gives CDR1 LGHDT, CDR2 YNNKEL (reference sequence). The CDR3 nucleotides read TGTGCCAGCAGCCTAGGACAGGGTCATTGGACCCAGTACTTC. It specifies CASSLGQGHWTQYF.

The V and J genes are TRBV5-1 and TRBJ2-7, with 9 bases aligning to TRBD1. Looked up from germline, CDR1 is SGHRS and CDR2 is YFSETQ. This CDR3 has 17 residues. J lost 6 bases, V lost 1 base, and 14 bases had no gene match. CDR3 coding DNA: TGCGCCAGCAGCTTGCCGCAGGGGACAGGGATTCCTTCCGAGCAGTACTTC. Translating it yields CASSLPQGTGIPSEQYF.

The V gene is TRBV28, the J gene TRBJ1-5; D may be TRBD1 (5 bases). The CDR3 is 12 residues long. Germline values: CDR1 MDHEN, CDR2 SYDVKM. The CDR3 DNA sequence: TGTGGGACAACCACGAGCAATCAGCCCCAGCATTTT. Protein: CGTTTSNQPQHF.

This chain uses TRBV10-2 with TRBJ1-4, with D perhaps TRBD1 (5 bases). In germline, CDR1 is WSHSY, CDR2 SAAADI. The CDR3 extends over 11 amino acids. The germline V and J ends were trimmed by 9 bases and 5 bases, with 7 bases remaining between them. The CDR3 sequence is CASRGNEKLFF. The CDR3 DNA sequence: TGCGCCAGTCGGGGGAATGAAAAACTGTTTTTT.

This chain links TRBV5-1 with TRBJ2-3; the D gene is possibly TRBD1 (6 bases). With 4 bases removed from V and 1 base from J, the gap between germline ends came to 13 bases. This CDR3 comprises 15 residues. Germline CDR1 SGHRS, CDR2 YFSETQ. The CDR3 region has the DNA TGCGCCAGCAGCCCGACAGGAGACGGCACAGATACGCAGTATTTT. The encoded protein is CASSPTGDGTDTQYF. The full variable domain, its missing parts supplied by reference TRBV5-1 and TRBJ2-3, is KAGVTQTPRYLIKTRGQQVTLSCSPISGHRSVSWYQQTPGQGLQFLFEYFSETQRNKGNFPGRFSGRQFSNSRSEMNVSTLELGDSALYLCASSPTGDGTDTQYFGPGTRLTVL.

The chain combines TRBV19 with TRBJ2-3; 7 bases agree with TRBD1. V trimming: 5 bases; J trimming: 4 bases; junction bases outside the gene matches: 3. The CDR3 loop spans 13 amino acids. Germline CDR1 and CDR2: LNHDA and SQIVND (reference sequence). In nucleotides, the CDR3 is TGTGCCAGTAGTCGGGACAGCCCAGATACGCAGTATTTT. Residues: CASSRDSPDTQYF.

This clone is a singleton in its sample. The V call is TRBV2, the J call TRBJ1-5; TRBD1 agrees at 9 bases. The CDR3 covers 15 residues. The germline V gene encodes CDR1 SNHLY and CDR2 FYNNEI. The ends lost 5 bases at V and 6 bases at J; junction bases unmatched: 8. CDR3 bases: TGTGCCAGCAGTAGTTGGGGACAGGGCCGTCAGCCCCAGCATTTT. Its translation: CASSSWGQGRQPQHF. The full variable domain, its missing parts supplied by reference TRBV2 and TRBJ1-5, is EPEVTQTPSHQVTQMGQEVILRCVPISNHLYFYWYRQILGQKVEFLVSFYNNEISEKSEIFDDQFSVERPDGSNFTLKIRSTKLEDSAMYFCASSSWGQGRQPQHFGDGTRLSIL.

The rearrangement uses TRBV19 and TRBJ2-7; 8 nucleotides agree with TRBD1. Germline CDR1 reads LNHDA; CDR2 reads SQIVND (reference sequence). This CDR3 contains 14 residues. V was clipped by 6 bases and J by 3 bases; unmatched bases: 7. As DNA, the CDR3 is TGTGCCAGTAGCGGACAGGGTATTAGCTACGAGCAGTACTTC. Translation: CASSGQGISYEQYF.

V and J are TRBV19 and TRBJ1-4; no clear D. CDR3 length: 11 amino acids. Between the trimmed V and J ends, which lost 5 bases and 5 bases, there was a span of 3 bases. Germline assignment: CDR1 LNHDA and CDR2 SQIVND (reference sequence). The chain's CDR3 is CASSRNEKLFF. Here the CDR3 DNA reads TGTGCCAGTAGTCGGAATGAAAAACTGTTTTTT.

This chain links TRBV19 with TRBJ1-5, with TRBD1 as a possible D gene (5 bases). This CDR3 is built from 15 residues. The germline CDR1 and CDR2 sequences are LNHDA and SQIVND (reference sequence). The V and J ends lost 6 bases and 3 bases respectively, with 15 bases between them. The CDR3 here is CASSPTPGTNQPQHF. The CDR3 DNA is TGTGCCAGTAGCCCTACCCCGGGGACCAATCAGCCCCAGCATTTT.

V gene TRBV28 combines with J gene TRBJ1-2, with 9 positions matching TRBD1. The CDR3 length is 15 residues. V lost 3 bases to trimming and J lost 2 bases; unmatched junction nucleotides: 4. Germline V CDR1 and CDR2: MDHEN, SYDVKM. The CDR3 DNA reads TGTGCCAGCAGTTTGAGGGGGACAGGGAACTATGGCTACACCTTC. Its protein product is CASSLRGTGNYGYTF.

This clone was seen a single time. The chain has TRBV15 and TRBJ1-1, with TRBD1 as a possible D gene (6 bases). The CDR3 has 13 amino acids. Per germline, CDR1 LNHNV and CDR2 YYDKDF (reference sequence). V was cut by 8 bases and J by 2 bases, with 12 bases left in between. DNA for the CDR3: TGTGCCACCGGATGGGACAAAAACACTGAAGCTTTCTTT. It encodes CATGWDKNTEAFF.

V gene TRBV5-1 combines with J gene TRBJ2-5, with D perhaps TRBD1 (6 bases). The CDR3 runs to 15 residues. Germline assignment: CDR1 SGHRS and CDR2 YFSETQ. Deletions cut 4 bases from V and 1 base from J, with 14 bases between. The chain's CDR3 is CASSASGAVQETQYF. The CDR3 nucleotides read TGCGCCAGCAGCGCCTCAGGGGCGGTCCAAGAGACCCAGTACTTC.

CDR3 loop: CASSLVDEQYF. Written as DNA, the CDR3 is TGTGCCAGCAGCTTAGTTGACGAGCAGTACTTC. The rearrangement uses TRBV11-2 and TRBJ2-7; no clear D. V dropped 1 base and J dropped 5 bases, with 3 bases sitting between them. The CDR3 spans 11 residues. Germline V lookup: CDR1 SGHAT, CDR2 FQNNGV.

The V gene is TRBV30, the J gene TRBJ1-6, with a possible D match to TRBD1 (6 bases). CDR3 length: 16 amino acids. Germline lookup yields CDR1 GTSNPN and CDR2 SVGIG (reference sequence). The V end lost 1 base, the J end lost 10 bases, and 20 bases lay between the germline ends. The chain's CDR3 is CAWSAPDSNRVSPLHF. CDR3 DNA: TGTGCCTGGAGTGCCCCAGACTCTAACAGGGTCTCACCCCTCCACTTT.

This chain links TRBV29-1 with TRBJ2-7; 8 bases fit TRBD2. V was clipped by 2 bases and J by 3 bases; unmatched bases: 9. The CDR3 totals 15 residues. Germline V CDR1 and CDR2: SQVTM, ANQGSEA. The CDR3 sequence is CSVETRTSRHYEQYF. The DNA of the CDR3 is TGCAGCGTTGAAACCCGGACTAGCCGGCACTACGAGCAGTACTTC.

V and J are TRBV2 and TRBJ2-1, with unresolved D. From germline, CDR1 is SNHLY and CDR2 FYNNEI. CDR3 length equals 12 residues. Deletions cut 5 bases from V and 9 bases from J, with 11 bases between. The DNA for the CDR3 is TGTGCCAGCAGTAACGCAGTTAGTGAGCAGTTCTTC. It translates to CASSNAVSEQFF.

The chain couples TRBV5-6 to TRBJ2-4; 7 positions agree with TRBD2. The J segment lost 5 bases and the V segment lost 2 bases, leaving 4 bases of the junction unmatched. Germline CDR1 and CDR2: SGHDT and YYEEEE. This CDR3 is built from 14 residues. CDR3 in DNA: TGTGCCAGCAGCTTTTCTAGCGGAGAAAACATTCAGTACTTC. Amino acid sequence: CASSFSSGENIQYF. Drawing the rest from reference TRBV5-6 and TRBJ2-4, the complete variable domain is DAGVTQSPTHLIKTRGQQVTLRCSPKSGHDTVSWYQQALGQGPQFIFQYYEEEERQRGNFPDRFSGHQFPNYSSELNVNALLLGDSALYLCASSFSSGENIQYFGAGTRLSVL.

This chain connects TRBV9 to TRBJ2-1; D call uncertain. CDR3 length: 15 residues. The V gene lost 0 bases and the J gene lost 4 bases, with 11 bases spanning the gap. Germline values: CDR1 SGDLS, CDR2 YYNGEE. The chain's CDR3 is CASSVGLALYNEQFF. The CDR3 region has the DNA TGTGCCAGCAGCGTAGGACTGGCCTTATACAATGAGCAGTTCTTC.

The rearrangement links TRBV28 to TRBJ2-7; D uncertain. The CDR3 is 15 amino acids. CDR1 is MDHEN and CDR2 is SYDVKM in the germline V gene. The V end was cut by 3 bases, the J end by 1 base, with 13 bases between. In DNA, the CDR3 is TGTGCCAGCAGTTTTGGGGTGAGAGGTTCCTACGAGCAGTACTTC. As protein: CASSFGVRGSYEQYF.